The rows below give T cell receptor beta chains drawn from one sample of a study of blood T cells in healthy people across ages. A single record per CDR3 protein comes from TCRdb applying MiXCR to the 5' RACE reads. The data hold roughly 1.6 million distinct CDR3 sequences, with 30% to 40% observed a single time. Input material: blood. The receptors here all came from a woman aged 30 to 39 in good health. The CDR3 runs from the conserved cysteine through the conserved F or W. D genes are given only for firm matches. Clone size is given for some rows only: seen once, a few or many times, or a class if the clone is expanded.

clone size: many
D gene: TRBD1
CDR3 length: 18
V gene: TRBV20-1
J gene: TRBJ2-4
CDR3 DNA: TGCAGTGCTCGGACCCCGGGACAGTCTTCTACGATAAAAAACATTCAGTACTTC
CDR3 protein: CSARTPGQSSTIKNIQYF

clone size: -
D gene: -
CDR3 length: 18
V gene: TRBV28
J gene: TRBJ2-7
CDR3 DNA: TGTGCCAGCAGCCCAACCTCCGAGACTAGGGCCCTCTACAATGAGCAGTACTTC
CDR3 protein: CASSPTSETRALYNEQYF

clone size: -
D gene: -
CDR3 length: 15
V gene: TRBV14
J gene: TRBJ2-5
CDR3 DNA: TGTGCCAGCAGCCAAGTGGGTCGGAATCAAGAGACCCAGTACTTC
CDR3 protein: CASSQVGRNQETQYF

clone size: few
D gene: TRBD2
CDR3 length: 15
V gene: TRBV11-2
J gene: TRBJ2-1
CDR3 DNA: TGTGCCAGCAGCCTGGGGACTAGCGGCTACAATGAGCGGTTCTTC
CDR3 protein: CASSLGTSGYNERFF

clone size: few
D gene: -
CDR3 length: 17
V gene: TRBV12-3/TRBV12-4
J gene: TRBJ2-5
CDR3 DNA: TGTGCCAGCAGTTTTCCCGCCAGGCAGCCCCTACAAGAGACCCAGTACTTC
CDR3 protein: CASSFPARQPLQETQYF

clone size: -
D gene: -
CDR3 length: 16
V gene: TRBV7-9
J gene: TRBJ1-2
CDR3 DNA: TGTGCCAGCAGCTTAAATCGGCCAAATAGAAACTATGGCTACACCTTC
CDR3 protein: CASSLNRPNRNYGYTF

clone size: few
D gene: -
CDR3 length: 14
V gene: TRBV7-9
J gene: TRBJ2-3
CDR3 DNA: TGTGCCAGCAGCCTTCTGCTGGACACAGATACGCAGTATTTT
CDR3 protein: CASSLLLDTDTQYF

clone size: -
D gene: -
CDR3 length: 13
V gene: TRBV20-1
J gene: TRBJ1-2
CDR3 DNA: TGCAGTGCTGCAGGGTTCTTGTACTATGGCTACACCTTC
CDR3 protein: CSAAGFLYYGYTF

clone size: many
D gene: TRBD2
CDR3 length: 13
V gene: TRBV29-1
J gene: TRBJ2-5
CDR3 DNA: TGCAGCGCTCCGACTAGCGCGAGAGAGACCCAGTACTTC
CDR3 protein: CSAPTSARETQYF

clone size: -
D gene: -
CDR3 length: 14
V gene: TRBV6-1
J gene: TRBJ2-5
CDR3 DNA: TGTGCCAGCAGTGATGAAGGCATCCAAGAGACCCAGTACTTC
CDR3 protein: CASSDEGIQETQYF

clone size: many
D gene: -
CDR3 length: 15
V gene: TRBV7-2
J gene: TRBJ2-3
CDR3 DNA: TGTGCCAGCAGCTTAGAGGCGGGGTTCACAGATACGCAGTATTTT
CDR3 protein: CASSLEAGFTDTQYF

clone size: -
D gene: -
CDR3 length: 14
V gene: TRBV20-1
J gene: TRBJ2-3
CDR3 DNA: TGCAGTGCTGACACACAGGGAAATACAGATACGCAGTATTTT
CDR3 protein: CSADTQGNTDTQYF

clone size: -
D gene: -
CDR3 length: 12
V gene: TRBV12-3/TRBV12-4
J gene: TRBJ2-7
CDR3 DNA: TGTGCCAGCAGTCAGAGAAAGGGCGAGCAGTACTTC
CDR3 protein: CASSQRKGEQYF

clone size: many
D gene: TRBD2
CDR3 length: 16
V gene: TRBV20-1
J gene: TRBJ2-5
CDR3 DNA: TGCAGTGCTCATGACCGCCTAGCGGGGTTAGGGGAGACCCAGTACTTC
CDR3 protein: CSAHDRLAGLGETQYF

clone size: -
D gene: TRBD1
CDR3 length: 16
V gene: TRBV20-1
J gene: TRBJ2-5
CDR3 DNA: TGCAGTGCTAGGTCCCCCAGGGGGCGGCGCAAAGAGACCCAGTACTTC
CDR3 protein: CSARSPRGRRKETQYF

clone size: -
D gene: -
CDR3 length: 11
V gene: TRBV20-1
J gene: TRBJ2-1
CDR3 DNA: TGCAGTGCTATTATATACAATGAGCAGTTCTTC
CDR3 protein: CSAIIYNEQFF

clone size: few
D gene: TRBD1
CDR3 length: 14
V gene: TRBV6-1
J gene: TRBJ2-7
CDR3 DNA: TGTGCCAGCAGTAGGACAGGGGTCCCCCACGAGCAGTACTTC
CDR3 protein: CASSRTGVPHEQYF

clone size: few
D gene: TRBD1
CDR3 length: 18
V gene: TRBV12-3/TRBV12-4
J gene: TRBJ2-3
CDR3 DNA: TGTGCCAGCAGTTACCGAACGGGACAGATCTACGCAGGGGATACGCAGTATTTT
CDR3 protein: CASSYRTGQIYAGDTQYF

clone size: -
D gene: -
CDR3 length: 15
V gene: TRBV6-1
J gene: TRBJ2-2
CDR3 DNA: TGTGCCAGCAGTGAAAATGCTGGGGGCACCGGGGAGCTGTTTTTT
CDR3 protein: CASSENAGGTGELFF

clone size: -
D gene: -
CDR3 length: 17
V gene: TRBV3-1
J gene: TRBJ2-1
CDR3 DNA: TGTGCCAGCAGCCCTCTGGGGGCGGAGAGCTCCTACAATGAGCAGTTCTTC
CDR3 protein: CASSPLGAESSYNEQFF

clone size: many
D gene: -
CDR3 length: 12
V gene: TRBV29-1
J gene: TRBJ2-1
CDR3 DNA: TGCAGCGTTGAAATGGGGGGAAATGAGCAGTTCTTC
CDR3 protein: CSVEMGGNEQFF

clone size: -
D gene: -
CDR3 length: 16
V gene: TRBV19
J gene: TRBJ1-5
CDR3 DNA: TGTGCCAGTAGTATGAGGAGGGGCGCCTCCAATCAGCCCCAGCATTTT
CDR3 protein: CASSMRRGASNQPQHF

clone size: few
D gene: TRBD1
CDR3 length: 16
V gene: TRBV27
J gene: TRBJ2-7
CDR3 DNA: TGTGCCAGCAGTCTCCTCCTAGGACAGGGTAACGATGAGCAGTACTTC
CDR3 protein: CASSLLLGQGNDEQYF

clone size: -
D gene: -
CDR3 length: 15
V gene: TRBV15
J gene: TRBJ2-3
CDR3 DNA: TGTGCCACCAGCAGAGATGTAAGCTTGGCAGATACGCAGTATTTT
CDR3 protein: CATSRDVSLADTQYF

clone size: -
D gene: -
CDR3 length: 12
V gene: TRBV20-1
J gene: TRBJ2-3
CDR3 DNA: TGCAGTGTCCAGCGGAACACAGATACGCAGTATTTT
CDR3 protein: CSVQRNTDTQYF

clone size: -
D gene: -
CDR3 length: 16
V gene: TRBV6-2/TRBV6-3
J gene: TRBJ2-1
CDR3 DNA: TGTGCCAGCGGAAACGAAGGCCCCTGGGAAGGCTATGAGCAGTTCTTC
CDR3 protein: CASGNEGPWEGYEQFF

clone size: -
D gene: TRBD2
CDR3 length: 14
V gene: TRBV10-3
J gene: TRBJ2-3
CDR3 DNA: TGTGCCTCAAAAAGCGGGAGGCACACAGATACGCAGTATTTT
CDR3 protein: CASKSGRHTDTQYF

clone size: -
D gene: TRBD2
CDR3 length: 15
V gene: TRBV7-2
J gene: TRBJ2-5
CDR3 DNA: TGTGCCAGCAGCTTAGAGTTAGGGACTAGCGGTCTCCAGTACTTC
CDR3 protein: CASSLELGTSGLQYF

clone size: -
D gene: TRBD1
CDR3 length: 16
V gene: TRBV4-1
J gene: TRBJ1-3
CDR3 DNA: TGCGCCAGCAGCCAAGAGACAGGGTATTCTGGAAACACCATATATTTT
CDR3 protein: CASSQETGYSGNTIYF

clone size: -
D gene: -
CDR3 length: 14
V gene: TRBV9
J gene: TRBJ2-7
CDR3 DNA: TGTGCCAGCAGCGTTCTAGGGGGGTCCTACGAGCAGTACTTC
CDR3 protein: CASSVLGGSYEQYF

clone size: -
D gene: -
CDR3 length: 16
V gene: TRBV9
J gene: TRBJ2-1
CDR3 DNA: TGTGTCAGCAGCTTACAGGGGACTGATGTCTACAATGAGCAGTTCTTC
CDR3 protein: CVSSLQGTDVYNEQFF

clone size: -
D gene: TRBD2
CDR3 length: 16
V gene: TRBV5-1
J gene: TRBJ2-5
CDR3 DNA: TGCGCCAGCAGCCGGACTAGCGGTGCCCAGAAGGGAGACCAGTACTTC
CDR3 protein: CASSRTSGAQKGDQYF

clone size: -
D gene: -
CDR3 length: 17
V gene: TRBV10-3
J gene: TRBJ1-2
CDR3 DNA: TGTGCCATCAGTGAGTCGAAGGCTCTGAGAAGGGACTATGGCTACACCTTC
CDR3 protein: CAISESKALRRDYGYTF

clone size: -
D gene: -
CDR3 length: 12
V gene: TRBV25-1
J gene: TRBJ1-4
CDR3 DNA: TGTGCCAGCAGTGAACGGAGCGGACGGCTGTTTTTT
CDR3 protein: CASSERSGRLFF

clone size: -
D gene: -
CDR3 length: 16
V gene: TRBV11-2
J gene: TRBJ2-3
CDR3 DNA: TGTGCCAGCAGCTCCAGCCTAGCTAACCCTCAGGATACGCAGTATTTT
CDR3 protein: CASSSSLANPQDTQYF

clone size: -
D gene: -
CDR3 length: 15
V gene: TRBV6-1
J gene: TRBJ1-2
CDR3 DNA: TGTGCCAGCAGGGAGCTGGGGGATCTTACCGATGGCTACACCTTC
CDR3 protein: CASRELGDLTDGYTF

clone size: many
D gene: -
CDR3 length: 11
V gene: TRBV20-1
J gene: TRBJ1-1
CDR3 DNA: TGCAGTGCCCCCCTAGGTACTGAAGCTTTCTTT
CDR3 protein: CSAPLGTEAFF

clone size: -
D gene: -
CDR3 length: 12
V gene: TRBV3-1
J gene: TRBJ2-7
CDR3 DNA: TGTGCCAGCAGCCAAGGAATCCGGGAGCAGTACTTC
CDR3 protein: CASSQGIREQYF

clone size: few
D gene: -
CDR3 length: 13
V gene: TRBV20-1
J gene: TRBJ2-7
CDR3 DNA: TGCAGTGCTAGGCAGGTGTCCTCCTACGAGCAGTACTTC
CDR3 protein: CSARQVSSYEQYF

clone size: many
D gene: -
CDR3 length: 16
V gene: TRBV6-5
J gene: TRBJ2-3
CDR3 DNA: TGTGCCAGCAGCCCCGGGACGGCCGGGGAGATATATACGCAGTATTTT
CDR3 protein: CASSPGTAGEIYTQYF

clone size: -
D gene: TRBD1
CDR3 length: 14
V gene: TRBV12-3/TRBV12-4
J gene: TRBJ2-1
CDR3 DNA: TGTGCCAGCATCCTACAGGGGGCCCACAATGAGCAGTTCTTC
CDR3 protein: CASILQGAHNEQFF

clone size: -
D gene: TRBD1
CDR3 length: 18
V gene: TRBV4-1
J gene: TRBJ2-3
CDR3 DNA: TGCGCCAGCAGCCAGCAAGCCGACCCAGGGGGTAATGGAGATACGCAGTATTTT
CDR3 protein: CASSQQADPGGNGDTQYF

clone size: -
D gene: TRBD2
CDR3 length: 15
V gene: TRBV10-3
J gene: TRBJ2-7
CDR3 DNA: TGTGCCATCAGTGACTTAGCGGGGACCGGCTACGAGCAGTACTTC
CDR3 protein: CAISDLAGTGYEQYF

clone size: -
D gene: -
CDR3 length: 13
V gene: TRBV18
J gene: TRBJ2-5
CDR3 DNA: TGTGCCAGCCCACCCGGGCGCGAAGAGACCCAGTACTTC
CDR3 protein: CASPPGREETQYF

clone size: many
D gene: -
CDR3 length: 16
V gene: TRBV6-6
J gene: TRBJ2-5
CDR3 DNA: TGTGCCAGCAGCGGATACGGGGGCAGTTTCCAAGAGACCCAGTACTTC
CDR3 protein: CASSGYGGSFQETQYF

clone size: -
D gene: -
CDR3 length: 15
V gene: TRBV12-3/TRBV12-4
J gene: TRBJ1-4
CDR3 DNA: TGTGCCAGCAGCCTGTGGGGGAGTCAGACCGAAAAACTGTTTTTT
CDR3 protein: CASSLWGSQTEKLFF

clone size: few
D gene: TRBD1
CDR3 length: 17
V gene: TRBV5-1
J gene: TRBJ2-5
CDR3 DNA: TGCGCCAGCAGCCCAACGTCCGGGACAGGGAGAGGAGAGACCCAGTACTTC
CDR3 protein: CASSPTSGTGRGETQYF

clone size: -
D gene: -
CDR3 length: 14
V gene: TRBV5-5
J gene: TRBJ1-5
CDR3 DNA: TGTGCCAGCAGCCCGGCTCCGGGGAATCAGCCCCAGCATTTT
CDR3 protein: CASSPAPGNQPQHF

clone size: many
D gene: TRBD2
CDR3 length: 17
V gene: TRBV12-3/TRBV12-4
J gene: TRBJ2-1
CDR3 DNA: TGTGCCAGCAGTAACTCCGGCGAGGTTAGCGGGAGGTATGAGCAGTTCTTC
CDR3 protein: CASSNSGEVSGRYEQFF

clone size: -
D gene: -
CDR3 length: 14
V gene: TRBV2
J gene: TRBJ1-5
CDR3 DNA: TGTGCCAGCAGTGAAGGGGCTAGCAATCAGCCCCAGCATTTT
CDR3 protein: CASSEGASNQPQHF

clone size: -
D gene: TRBD2
CDR3 length: 16
V gene: TRBV20-1
J gene: TRBJ2-1
CDR3 DNA: TGCAGTGTCGGACCCACAGGACTAGCGGCATACAATGAGCAGTTCTTC
CDR3 protein: CSVGPTGLAAYNEQFF

clone size: many
D gene: -
CDR3 length: 12
V gene: TRBV12-3/TRBV12-4
J gene: TRBJ1-6
CDR3 DNA: TGTGCCAGCAGTTCCCGGGAAGGGCCCCTCCACTTT
CDR3 protein: CASSSREGPLHF

clone size: -
D gene: TRBD1
CDR3 length: 15
V gene: TRBV20-1
J gene: TRBJ2-1
CDR3 DNA: TGCAGTGCTAAAGAGTTGACAGGGCCCTACAATGAGCAGTTCTTC
CDR3 protein: CSAKELTGPYNEQFF

clone size: -
D gene: TRBD2
CDR3 length: 14
V gene: TRBV20-1
J gene: TRBJ2-3
CDR3 DNA: TGCAGTGCTGGGAGCGGGGGCAACACAGATACGCAGTATTTT
CDR3 protein: CSAGSGGNTDTQYF

clone size: -
D gene: -
CDR3 length: 13
V gene: TRBV7-2
J gene: TRBJ2-7
CDR3 DNA: TGTGCCAGCAGTGTAGATCTTACCTACGAGCAGTACTTC
CDR3 protein: CASSVDLTYEQYF

clone size: once
D gene: TRBD2
CDR3 length: 17
V gene: TRBV5-1
J gene: TRBJ2-3
CDR3 DNA: TGCGCCAGCAGCTTGATTTTGACGGGAGGTTTAACAGATACGCAGTATTTT
CDR3 protein: CASSLILTGGLTDTQYF

clone size: few
D gene: -
CDR3 length: 12
V gene: TRBV6-1
J gene: TRBJ1-2
CDR3 DNA: TGTGCCAGCAGGGGCCCCTCCGGTGGCTACACCTTC
CDR3 protein: CASRGPSGGYTF

clone size: -
D gene: TRBD2
CDR3 length: 16
V gene: TRBV27
J gene: TRBJ2-7
CDR3 DNA: TGTGCCAGCAGTCCATCCATCGAGCGGGGGCCGGTCGAGCAGTACTTC
CDR3 protein: CASSPSIERGPVEQYF

clone size: many
D gene: -
CDR3 length: 11
V gene: TRBV12-3/TRBV12-4
J gene: TRBJ1-1
CDR3 DNA: TGTGCCAGCAGCTCCGGGACAGAAGCTTTCTTT
CDR3 protein: CASSSGTEAFF